These T cell receptor beta chains were read from a single sample in a study of breast tumors, draining lymph nodes, adjacent tissues. TCRdb re-called the multiplex PCR reads through MiXCR, storing one row per CDR3 protein. There are fewer than 150,000 distinct CDR3 sequences in the sample; 21% occur only once, and 2.2% lies in the top ten. Sequenced input: axillary lymph node tissue. These receptors were obtained from a female donor with breast cancer. Some clones in this sample may be carry-over from other donors' samples. The CDR3 runs from the conserved cysteine through the conserved F or W. Fields, in order: J gene, D gene, clone size, V gene, CDR3 protein, CDR3 DNA. The D gene is left open where the match is weak. The size field is filled for only some rows; it gives once, few, many or a size class.

j_gene: TRBJ1-2
d_gene: NA
abundance: few
v_gene: TRBV24-1
CDR3aa: CAAQTVYGYTF
CDR3nt: TGTGCCGCCCAGACAGTTTATGGCTACACCTTC

j_gene: TRBJ2-7
d_gene: NA
abundance: many
v_gene: TRBV9
CDR3aa: CASSVEQVSEQYF
CDR3nt: TGTGCCAGCAGCGTAGAACAGGTGAGCGAGCAGTACTTC

j_gene: TRBJ1-2
d_gene: NA
abundance: many
v_gene: TRBV10-1
CDR3aa: CASRYGPSPYGYTF
CDR3nt: TGCGCCAGCAGATACGGACCCAGCCCTTATGGCTACACCTTC

j_gene: TRBJ2-1
d_gene: TRBD1
abundance: many
v_gene: TRBV11-2
CDR3aa: CASSDRTTGPYNEQFF
CDR3nt: TGTGCCAGCAGCGACCGTACGACAGGGCCCTACAATGAGCAGTTCTTC

j_gene: TRBJ2-1
d_gene: NA
abundance: many
v_gene: TRBV7-9
CDR3aa: CASTKTVDNEQFF
CDR3nt: TGTGCCAGCACCAAAACAGTTGACAATGAGCAGTTCTTC

j_gene: TRBJ2-3
d_gene: NA
abundance: many
v_gene: TRBV20-1
CDR3aa: CSAPTGATDTQYF
CDR3nt: TGCAGTGCCCCTACAGGCGCCACAGATACGCAGTATTTT

j_gene: TRBJ1-5
d_gene: NA
abundance: NA
v_gene: TRBV27
CDR3aa: CASSPNNQPQHF
CDR3nt: TGTGCCAGCAGTCCGAACAATCAGCCCCAGCATTTT

j_gene: TRBJ1-2
d_gene: NA
abundance: many
v_gene: TRBV6-2/TRBV6-3
CDR3aa: CASSNRAGYTF
CDR3nt: TGTGCCAGCAGTAACAGGGCTGGCTACACCTTC

j_gene: TRBJ2-7
d_gene: NA
abundance: few
v_gene: TRBV11-2
CDR3aa: CASSLTGDICEQYF
CDR3nt: TGTGCCAGCAGCTTAACGGGGGACATCTGCGAGCAGTACTTC

j_gene: TRBJ1-6
d_gene: NA
abundance: many
v_gene: TRBV10-2
CDR3aa: CATEDSRNSPLHF
CDR3nt: TGCGCCACCGAAGACTCAAGAAATTCACCCCTCCACTTT

j_gene: TRBJ2-3
d_gene: TRBD2
abundance: many
v_gene: TRBV9
CDR3aa: CASSGRLAGGTDTQYF
CDR3nt: TGTGCCAGCAGTGGGAGACTAGCGGGGGGCACAGATACGCAGTATTTT

j_gene: TRBJ2-7
d_gene: NA
abundance: many
v_gene: TRBV7-9
CDR3aa: CASSLASFERGYEQYF
CDR3nt: TGTGCCAGCAGCTTAGCTTCGTTTGAGAGAGGATACGAGCAGTACTTC

j_gene: TRBJ1-2
d_gene: NA
abundance: many
v_gene: TRBV29-1
CDR3aa: CSVPDPYGYTF
CDR3nt: TGCAGCGTCCCGGACCCATATGGCTACACCTTC

j_gene: TRBJ1-6
d_gene: NA
abundance: many
v_gene: TRBV11-3
CDR3aa: CASSLDQNSPLHF
CDR3nt: TGTGCCAGCAGCTTAGATCAGAATTCACCCCTCCACTTT

j_gene: TRBJ2-6
d_gene: NA
abundance: many
v_gene: TRBV12-3/TRBV12-4
CDR3aa: CASSLWGGAGANVLTF
CDR3nt: TGTGCCAGCAGTTTATGGGGGGGCGCTGGGGCCAACGTCCTGACTTTC

j_gene: TRBJ2-7
d_gene: TRBD2
abundance: many
v_gene: TRBV7-8
CDR3aa: CASSLGTSGRGTYEQYF
CDR3nt: TGTGCCAGCAGCTTAGGGACTAGCGGGAGAGGAACCTACGAGCAGTACTTC

j_gene: TRBJ2-3
d_gene: NA
abundance: many
v_gene: TRBV6-1
CDR3aa: CASSEGAGFTDTQYF
CDR3nt: TGTGCCAGCAGTGAAGGGGCGGGTTTCACAGATACGCAGTATTTT

j_gene: TRBJ1-5
d_gene: NA
abundance: many
v_gene: TRBV12-5
CDR3aa: CASGLVLGRGRSNQPQHF
CDR3nt: TGTGCTAGTGGTTTGGTACTTGGCAGGGGTCGAAGCAATCAGCCCCAGCATTTT

j_gene: TRBJ1-1
d_gene: NA
abundance: NA
v_gene: TRBV5-4
CDR3aa: CASTPGWEYTEAFF
CDR3nt: TGTGCCAGCACCCCAGGGTGGGAATACACTGAAGCTTTCTTT

j_gene: TRBJ2-3
d_gene: NA
abundance: many
v_gene: TRBV9
CDR3aa: CASSPRLDSTDTQYF
CDR3nt: TGTGCCAGCAGCCCCAGACTAGATAGCACAGATACGCAGTATTTT

j_gene: TRBJ2-5
d_gene: TRBD2
abundance: NA
v_gene: TRBV7-9
CDR3aa: CASSLRLAEHQETQYF
CDR3nt: TGTGCCAGCAGCTTACGACTAGCGGAACACCAAGAGACCCAGTACTTC

j_gene: TRBJ2-2
d_gene: TRBD1
abundance: many
v_gene: TRBV7-6
CDR3aa: CASSIHSRGRLNTGELFF
CDR3nt: TGTGCCAGCAGCATACATTCCAGGGGGCGACTGAACACCGGGGAGCTGTTTTTT

j_gene: TRBJ2-3
d_gene: NA
abundance: NA
v_gene: TRBV28
CDR3aa: CASTAGQNTDTQYF
CDR3nt: TGTGCCAGCACCGCCGGGCAGAACACAGATACGCAGTATTTT

j_gene: TRBJ2-6
d_gene: NA
abundance: many
v_gene: TRBV30
CDR3aa: CAWVPSGANVLTF
CDR3nt: TGTGCCTGGGTTCCGTCTGGGGCCAACGTCCTGACTTTC

j_gene: TRBJ1-2
d_gene: NA
abundance: many
v_gene: TRBV19
CDR3aa: CASSPGGYGYTF
CDR3nt: TGTGCCAGTAGCCCAGGAGGTTATGGCTACACCTTC

j_gene: TRBJ2-1
d_gene: TRBD2
abundance: many
v_gene: TRBV15
CDR3aa: CATSRVASGGDEQFF
CDR3nt: TGTGCCACCAGCAGAGTGGCTAGCGGGGGGGATGAGCAGTTCTTC

j_gene: TRBJ2-7
d_gene: NA
abundance: many
v_gene: TRBV29-1
CDR3aa: CSVAGTYEQYF
CDR3nt: TGCAGCGTTGCAGGGACCTACGAGCAGTACTTC

j_gene: TRBJ2-5
d_gene: NA
abundance: many
v_gene: TRBV6-5
CDR3aa: CASSSTWQETQYF
CDR3nt: TGTGCCAGCAGTTCCACCTGGCAAGAGACCCAGTACTTC

j_gene: TRBJ2-1
d_gene: NA
abundance: many
v_gene: TRBV24-1
CDR3aa: CATSDFYWGEQFF
CDR3nt: TGTGCCACCAGTGATTTCTATTGGGGTGAGCAGTTCTTC

j_gene: TRBJ2-3
d_gene: TRBD2
abundance: many
v_gene: TRBV9
CDR3aa: CASSTQAGGPWGGDTQYF
CDR3nt: TGTGCCAGCAGCACCCAGGCGGGAGGGCCCTGGGGGGGAGATACGCAGTATTTT

j_gene: TRBJ1-3
d_gene: NA
abundance: many
v_gene: TRBV19
CDR3aa: CASSIGQLAGNTIYF
CDR3nt: TGTGCCAGTAGTATCGGCCAACTGGCTGGAAACACCATATATTTT

j_gene: TRBJ2-5
d_gene: NA
abundance: NA
v_gene: TRBV3-1
CDR3aa: CASSQVGRGQETQYF
CDR3nt: TGTGCCAGCAGCCAAGTCGGGAGAGGCCAAGAGACCCAGTACTTC

j_gene: TRBJ1-3
d_gene: NA
abundance: many
v_gene: TRBV2
CDR3aa: CASNGDSGNTIYF
CDR3nt: TGTGCCAGCAATGGTGACTCTGGAAACACCATATATTTT

j_gene: TRBJ2-5
d_gene: TRBD2
abundance: few
v_gene: TRBV6-1
CDR3aa: CASSEARGSGSPNQETQYF
CDR3nt: TGTGCCAGCAGTGAAGCGCGCGGGAGCGGGAGCCCTAACCAAGAGACCCAGTACTTC

j_gene: TRBJ2-2
d_gene: NA
abundance: many
v_gene: TRBV11-1
CDR3aa: CASSSVYSRTQGELFF
CDR3nt: TGTGCCAGCAGCTCAGTCTACTCCCGGACGCAAGGGGAGCTGTTTTTT

j_gene: TRBJ1-2
d_gene: NA
abundance: many
v_gene: TRBV5-4
CDR3aa: CASSLGHNNYGYTF
CDR3nt: TGTGCCAGCAGCTTGGGCCATAATAACTATGGCTACACCTTC

j_gene: TRBJ2-5
d_gene: TRBD1
abundance: many
v_gene: TRBV7-8
CDR3aa: CASSPWTGVGIETQYF
CDR3nt: TGTGCCAGCAGCCCGTGGACAGGTGTTGGTATAGAGACCCAGTACTTC

j_gene: TRBJ2-7
d_gene: NA
abundance: many
v_gene: TRBV10-2
CDR3aa: CASSESGYEQYF
CDR3nt: TGCGCCAGCAGTGAGTCCGGGTACGAGCAGTACTTC

j_gene: TRBJ1-3
d_gene: NA
abundance: many
v_gene: TRBV3-1
CDR3aa: CASSQALSSSGNTIYF
CDR3nt: TGTGCCAGCAGCCAAGCCTTGTCGAGCTCTGGAAACACCATATATTTT

j_gene: TRBJ1-2
d_gene: NA
abundance: many
v_gene: TRBV24-1
CDR3aa: CATSDLTNNYGYTF
CDR3nt: TGTGCCACCAGTGATTTGACAAATAACTATGGCTACACCTTC

j_gene: TRBJ1-6
d_gene: NA
abundance: many
v_gene: TRBV6-1
CDR3aa: CASSDGHPGTPRSYNSPLHF
CDR3nt: TGTGCCAGCAGCGACGGCCACCCAGGGACGCCCCGCTCCTATAATTCACCCCTCCACTTT

j_gene: TRBJ2-1
d_gene: NA
abundance: many
v_gene: TRBV24-1
CDR3aa: CATSTGSSYNEQFF
CDR3nt: TGTGCCACCTCGACAGGCAGCTCCTACAATGAGCAGTTCTTC

j_gene: TRBJ2-6
d_gene: NA
abundance: few
v_gene: TRBV5-1
CDR3aa: CASSPRSFQDSGANVLTF
CDR3nt: TGCGCCAGCAGCCCAAGATCCTTCCAGGACTCTGGGGCCAACGTCCTGACTTTC

j_gene: TRBJ1-6
d_gene: NA
abundance: many
v_gene: TRBV19
CDR3aa: CASSPGQDYSPLHF
CDR3nt: TGTGCCAGTAGCCCCGGCCAGGATTACTCACCCCTCCACTTT

j_gene: TRBJ1-2
d_gene: NA
abundance: many
v_gene: TRBV3-1
CDR3aa: CASSQDQGNYGYTF
CDR3nt: TGTGCCAGCAGCCAAGACCAGGGAAACTATGGCTACACCTTC

j_gene: TRBJ1-5
d_gene: NA
abundance: many
v_gene: TRBV7-2
CDR3aa: CASSSNSGGNQPQHF
CDR3nt: TGTGCCAGCAGCTCCAATTCAGGGGGCAATCAGCCCCAGCATTTT

j_gene: TRBJ2-3
d_gene: NA
abundance: many
v_gene: TRBV7-9
CDR3aa: CASGIYTDTQYF
CDR3nt: TGTGCCAGCGGAATATACACAGATACGCAGTATTTT

j_gene: TRBJ1-4
d_gene: TRBD1
abundance: many
v_gene: TRBV4-2
CDR3aa: CASSPHTGGLSVWGKLFF
CDR3nt: TGTGCCAGCAGCCCCCACACAGGGGGACTTTCCGTTTGGGGAAAACTGTTTTTT

j_gene: TRBJ2-5
d_gene: TRBD2
abundance: many
v_gene: TRBV6-6
CDR3aa: CASSYPRAGVRETQYF
CDR3nt: TGTGCCAGCAGTTATCCGCGAGCGGGAGTGAGAGAGACCCAGTACTTC

j_gene: TRBJ2-3
d_gene: TRBD2
abundance: NA
v_gene: TRBV10-1
CDR3aa: CASSESKAGGTDTQYF
CDR3nt: TGCGCCAGCAGTGAGTCGAAAGCGGGGGGCACAGATACGCAGTATTTT

j_gene: TRBJ1-1
d_gene: NA
abundance: NA
v_gene: TRBV5-1
CDR3aa: CASSLGTWGTEAFF
CDR3nt: TGCGCCAGCAGCTTGGGCACATGGGGCACTGAAGCTTTCTTT

j_gene: TRBJ2-5
d_gene: TRBD2
abundance: many
v_gene: TRBV9
CDR3aa: CASSKREIVETQYF
CDR3nt: TGTGCCAGCAGCAAGCGGGAGATCGTGGAGACCCAGTACTTC

j_gene: TRBJ2-3
d_gene: TRBD2
abundance: few
v_gene: TRBV6-5
CDR3aa: CASSYPIGTSGRLQKRDTQYF
CDR3nt: TGTGCCAGCAGTTACCCCATCGGGACTAGCGGGAGACTACAAAAACGGGATACGCAGTATTTT

j_gene: TRBJ2-7
d_gene: TRBD2
abundance: many
v_gene: TRBV3-1
CDR3aa: CASSPYSSGTYEQYF
CDR3nt: TGTGCCAGCAGTCCCTACTCTAGCGGTACCTACGAGCAGTACTTC

j_gene: TRBJ2-7
d_gene: NA
abundance: many
v_gene: TRBV7-2
CDR3aa: CASSLANYEQYF
CDR3nt: TGTGCCAGCAGCTTAGCAAATTACGAGCAGTACTTC

j_gene: TRBJ2-1
d_gene: TRBD2
abundance: many
v_gene: TRBV9
CDR3aa: CASSEGLASHNEQFF
CDR3nt: TGTGCCAGCAGCGAGGGACTAGCAAGTCACAATGAGCAGTTCTTC

j_gene: TRBJ2-3
d_gene: TRBD2
abundance: many
v_gene: TRBV25-1
CDR3aa: CASSEGKRELTDTQYF
CDR3nt: TGTGCCAGCAGTGAAGGGAAGCGGGAGTTAACAGATACGCAGTATTTT

j_gene: TRBJ2-1
d_gene: TRBD2
abundance: many
v_gene: TRBV27
CDR3aa: CASSPRLAGGPNEQFF
CDR3nt: TGTGCCAGCAGTCCCCGACTAGCGGGAGGGCCAAATGAGCAGTTCTTC

j_gene: TRBJ2-7
d_gene: NA
abundance: many
v_gene: TRBV5-1
CDR3aa: CASSASGYEQYF
CDR3nt: TGCGCCAGCAGCGCATCGGGTTACGAGCAGTACTTC